This T cell receptor beta chain was sequenced for a study of tumor and adjacent non-tumor tissue in lung cancer. About the study: Millions of productive TCRbeta reads were obtained per sample on average.

Germline CDR1 is SGHTA and CDR2 is FQGTGA. The length of the CDR3 is 14 residues. On this clonotype: A read error may account for a junction end that differs from germline.

The library came from three nested PCR rounds adapted from ARM-PCR protocols. One entry per CDR3 protein, called by TCRdb with MiXCR from the multiplex PCR reads. This table holds 50,000 or so distinct CDR3 sequences, about 70% found once. RNA was extracted from bulk tissue without any cell sorting. Distant lung tissue was collected more than 3 cm away from the tumor edge. The chain combines TRBV7-3 with TRBJ2-3; D uncertain. This clonotype originated in a woman aged 55-70 years with non-small cell lung cancer. The sample comprised distant non-tumor lung tissue. Here the CDR3 reads CAGSLTRHTDTQYF. Here the CDR3 DNA reads TGTGCCGGCAGCTTAACGAGACACACAGATACGCAGTATTTT.